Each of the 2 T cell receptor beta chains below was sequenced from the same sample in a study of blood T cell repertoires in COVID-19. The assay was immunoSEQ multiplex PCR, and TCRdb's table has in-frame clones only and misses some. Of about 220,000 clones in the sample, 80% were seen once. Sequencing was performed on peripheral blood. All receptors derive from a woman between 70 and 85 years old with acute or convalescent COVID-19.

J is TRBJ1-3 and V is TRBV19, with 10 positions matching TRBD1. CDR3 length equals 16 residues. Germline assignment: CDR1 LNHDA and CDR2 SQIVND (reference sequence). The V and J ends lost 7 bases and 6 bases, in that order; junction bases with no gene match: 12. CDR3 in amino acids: CASTSTGTGVQNTIYF. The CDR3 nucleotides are TGTGCCAGTACCTCGACCGGGACAGGGGTTCAAAACACCATATATTTT.

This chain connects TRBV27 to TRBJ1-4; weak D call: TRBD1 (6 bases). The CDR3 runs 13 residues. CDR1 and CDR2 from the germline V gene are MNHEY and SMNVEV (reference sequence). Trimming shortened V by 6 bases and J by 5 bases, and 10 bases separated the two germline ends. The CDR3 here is CASRQGSNEKLFF. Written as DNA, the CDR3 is TGTGCCAGCAGACAGGGATCGAATGAAAAACTGTTTTTT. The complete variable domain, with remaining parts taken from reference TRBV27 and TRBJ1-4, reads EAQVTQNPRYLITVTGKKLTVTCSQNMNHEYMSWYRQDPGLGLRQIYYSMNVEVTDKGDVPEGYKVSRKEKRNFPLILESPSPNQTSLYFCASRQGSNEKLFFGSGTQLSVL.